Shown below are 20 T cell receptor beta chains from a single sample sequenced in a study of metastatic and nonmetastatic thyroid tumors. Patients had received no treatment of any kind before thyroid surgery. From the PCR reads, TCRdb re-called clones with MiXCR. The sample lists over 45,000 clones; approximately 24% were seen once. What was sequenced was blood. The receptors shown here come from a male donor with papillary thyroid cancer or a benign thyroid nodule (not recorded which). Some clones in this sample may be carry-over from other donors' samples.

The V and J genes are TRBV12-3 or TRBV12-4 and TRBJ2-3, with D uncertain. This CDR3 comprises 13 residues. V lost 5 bases and J lost 5, with 11 bases in between. The chain's CDR3 is CASSGSGVDTQYF. The CDR3 nucleotides read TGTGCCAGCAGTGGGTCCGGAGTAGATACGCAGTATTTT.

This sequence joins TRBV30 and TRBJ2-2; TRBD1 matches 10 bases. The CDR3 extends over 14 amino acids. Germline CDR1 reads GTSNPN; CDR2 reads SVGIG (reference sequence). J gave up 4 bases and V 5 bases, and 4 bases lay outside the gene matches. The CDR3 DNA is TGTGCCTGGGGGACAGGGGCGAGCACCGGGGAGCTGTTTTTT. Its translation is CAWGTGASTGELFF.

The table lists this clone with a few counts. CDR3 nucleotide sequence: TGCGCCAGCAGTGGACAGGGAGGCACTGAAGCTTTCTTT. Translation: CASSGQGGTEAFF. The chain uses TRBV10-1 and TRBJ1-1, with 7 bases that match TRBD1. CDR1 and CDR2 from the germline V gene are WNHNN and SYGVQD (reference sequence). The CDR3 sequence is 13 residues long. V was clipped by 4 bases and J by 4 bases; unmatched bases: 3.

This clone was observed at least ten times. The rearrangement joins TRBV20-1 to TRBJ2-3, with D possibly being TRBD2 (6 bases). Germline-derived CDR1 and CDR2 are DFQATT and SNEGSKA (reference sequence). V was trimmed by 6 bases and J by 5 bases, leaving 21 bases between them. The CDR3 consists of 15 residues. The CDR3 is CSANLPGELGDTQYF. DNA of the CDR3: TGCAGTGCCAACCTACCGGGGGAGTTAGGAGATACGCAGTATTTT.

There are many counts of this clone. The V gene is TRBV6-1, the J gene TRBJ1-2, with TRBD1 identical over 8 bases. Germline loops: CDR1 MNHNS, CDR2 SASEGT. V gave up 6 bases and J gave up 5 bases; unmatched junction bases: 8. This CDR3 contains 14 residues. The CDR3 DNA follows: TGTGCCAGCAGAGCACCGGACAGGGAATATGGCTACACCTTC. Protein: CASRAPDREYGYTF.

This clone has ten or more counts. The rearrangement joins TRBV9 to TRBJ1-5; 7 bases fit TRBD1. CDR1 is SGDLS and CDR2 is YYNGEE in the germline V gene. V trimming: 3 bases; J trimming: 3 bases; junction bases outside the gene matches: 3. CDR3 length: 14 amino acids. CDR3 in DNA: TGTGCCAGCAGCGCGGGACAGTACAATCAGCCCCAGCATTTT. It codes for CASSAGQYNQPQHF.

The chain employs TRBV20-1 and TRBJ1-2; D is undetermined. Trimming took 4 bases from V and 5 from J, leaving 14 bases between them. The CDR3 has 13 residues. Germline loops: CDR1 DFQATT, CDR2 SNEGSKA (reference sequence). Written as DNA, the CDR3 is TGCAGTGCTACTCCTGATTTGTCTTATGGCTACACCTTC. This encodes CSATPDLSYGYTF.

The V and J genes are TRBV30 and TRBJ2-3; the D is unclear. The CDR3 loop spans 13 amino acids. Per germline, CDR1 GTSNPN and CDR2 SVGIG (reference sequence). V was shortened by 0 bases and J by 1 base, with 5 bases between the two germline ends. CDR3 in amino acids: CAWSVWGTDTQYF. CDR3 coding DNA: TGTGCCTGGAGTGTGTGGGGCACAGATACGCAGTATTTT.

The sample holds many counts of this clone. This chain links TRBV7-9 with TRBJ2-7; D may correspond to TRBD1 or TRBD2 (5 bases each). V was clipped by 5 bases and J by 2 bases, with 16 bases between them. Germline values: CDR1 SEHNR, CDR2 FQNEAQ (reference sequence). The CDR3 consists of 15 residues. Here the CDR3 DNA reads TGTGCCAGCAGCCCCGGACAATTGAGGGCCTACGAGCAGTACTTC. It codes for CASSPGQLRAYEQYF.

The rearrangement uses TRBV30 and TRBJ2-7, with D perhaps matching TRBD1 (5 bases). CDR1 and CDR2 (germline): GTSNPN, SVGIG (reference sequence). V was clipped by 1 base and J by 6 bases, with 13 bases between them. The CDR3 length is 13 residues. Here the CDR3 DNA reads TGTGCCTGGAGTGCTATCCAGGGTGGCGAGCAGTACTTC. Translating gives CAWSAIQGGEQYF.

This clone was counted at least ten times. This chain connects TRBV2 to TRBJ2-1; 7 positions agree with TRBD2. Trimming removed 6 bases from V and 4 bases from J; junction bases left unmatched: 3. This CDR3 comprises 13 residues. From germline, CDR1 is SNHLY and CDR2 FYNNEI. The CDR3 DNA reads as TGTGCCAGCAGGGGGGGGTCTTACAATGAGCAGTTCTTC. This codes for CASRGGSYNEQFF.

The gene calls are TRBV4-1 and TRBJ1-1, with D tentatively TRBD1 (6 bases). Trimming stripped 4 bases from V and 1 base from J, with 19 bases between. CDR3 length equals 17 residues. Germline CDR1 MGHRA, CDR2 YSYEKL. DNA for the CDR3: TGCGCCAGCAGCCCTCGGTGGGGGGGCAGTAGGAACACTGAAGCTTTCTTT. Amino acids: CASSPRWGGSRNTEAFF.

This clone was detected ten times or more. The rearrangement joins TRBV18 to TRBJ2-7, with a possible D match to TRBD1 (5 bases). With 1 base removed from V and 2 bases from J, the gap between germline ends came to 15 bases. This CDR3 has 16 residues. CDR1 is KGHSH and CDR2 is LQKENI in the germline V gene. CDR3 in DNA: TGTGCCAGCTCACCACAAAGGGGTAGGGGTACCTACGAGCAGTACTTC. The encoded protein is CASSPQRGRGTYEQYF.

Many counts were recorded for this clone. The V gene is TRBV20-1, the J gene TRBJ2-6; D may be TRBD2 (6 bases). Trimming shortened V by 3 bases and J by 0 bases, and 18 bases separated the two germline ends. Germline CDR1 and CDR2: DFQATT and SNEGSKA (reference sequence). The CDR3 is 18 residues long. The CDR3 nucleotides read TGCAGTGCTAGTCCTTCGGAGGGCAGCTTCTCTGGGGCCAACGTCCTGACTTTC. Protein product: CSASPSEGSFSGANVLTF.

At least ten counts were recorded for this clone. V is TRBV27 and J is TRBJ2-1; D gene uncertain. Germline V CDR1 and CDR2: MNHEY, SMNVEV (reference sequence). The CDR3 totals 15 residues. The V end was cut by 6 bases, the J end by 0 bases, with 12 bases between. CDR3 sequence (DNA): TGTGCCAGCAGCGACCCTGAAAGCTCCTACAATGAGCAGTTCTTC. Translated, it gives CASSDPESSYNEQFF.

Comments on this clone: In the same sample, other DNA sequences code for this CDR3. V usage is TRBV6-2 or TRBV6-3 and J usage is TRBJ1-5; 9 bases are a match to TRBD1. CDR3 size: 18 residues. The V gene end was trimmed by 6 bases and the J gene end by 0 bases; junction bases not matched to a gene: 12. Germline CDR1 is MNHEY and CDR2 is SVGEGT. The CDR3 DNA reads as TGTGCCAGCAGCCATCGGGACAGGGAAATTTATAGCAATCAGCCCCAGCATTTT. Translation: CASSHRDREIYSNQPQHF.

The chain joins TRBV6-4 to TRBJ2-3; D is unclear. V was pared by 2 bases and J by 0 bases, with 9 bases between. The CDR3 is 15 residues long. Germline CDR1 and CDR2: MRHNA and SNTAGT. The CDR3 DNA sequence: TGTGCCAGCAGTGACGCGGAGACTAGCACAGATACGCAGTATTTT. Amino acid sequence: CASSDAETSTDTQYF.

V gene TRBV20-1 combines with J gene TRBJ2-3; the match to TRBD1 covers 8 bases. CDR1 is DFQATT and CDR2 is SNEGSKA in the germline V gene (reference sequence). The V and J ends lost 0 bases and 0 bases, in that order; junction bases with no gene match: 2. This CDR3 is built from 15 residues. This CDR3 is CSARDRDRSTDTQYF. CDR3 nucleotide sequence: TGCAGTGCTAGAGACAGGGACAGGAGCACAGATACGCAGTATTTT.

In its sample, this clone was seen many times. CDR3 residues: CASSNRDNGYEQYF. As DNA, the CDR3 is TGCGCCAGCAGCAATCGGGACAACGGATACGAGCAGTACTTC. The chain carries TRBV5-1 and TRBJ2-7; perhaps TRBD1 as D (6 bases). The CDR3 has 14 amino acids. Germline V lookup: CDR1 SGHRS, CDR2 YFSETQ. The germline V and J ends were trimmed by 4 bases and 4 bases, with 15 bases remaining between them.

This clone was seen many times. V is TRBV4-2 and J is TRBJ2-5; D unclear. The CDR3 totals 15 residues. V lost 1 base to trimming and J lost 5 bases, with 14 bases between them. Germline V gene data show CDR1 as LGHNA and CDR2 as YNFKEQ. The CDR3 sequence is CASSQGTVSSETQYF. DNA of the CDR3: TGTGCCAGCAGCCAAGGGACGGTCAGCAGTGAGACCCAGTACTTC.